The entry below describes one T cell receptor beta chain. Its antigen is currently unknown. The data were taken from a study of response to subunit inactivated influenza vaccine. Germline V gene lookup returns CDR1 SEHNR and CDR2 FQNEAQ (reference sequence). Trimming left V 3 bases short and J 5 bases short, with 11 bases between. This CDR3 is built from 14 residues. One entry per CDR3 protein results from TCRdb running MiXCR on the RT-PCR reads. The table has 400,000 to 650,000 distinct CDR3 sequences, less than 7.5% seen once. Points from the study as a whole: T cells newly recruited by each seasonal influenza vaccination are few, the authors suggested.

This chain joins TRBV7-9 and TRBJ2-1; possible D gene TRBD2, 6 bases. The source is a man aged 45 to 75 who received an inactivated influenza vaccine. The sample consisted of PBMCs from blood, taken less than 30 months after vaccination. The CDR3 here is CASSFYSGDNEQFF. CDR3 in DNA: TGTGCCAGCAGCTTTTATTCGGGGGACAATGAGCAGTTCTTC.